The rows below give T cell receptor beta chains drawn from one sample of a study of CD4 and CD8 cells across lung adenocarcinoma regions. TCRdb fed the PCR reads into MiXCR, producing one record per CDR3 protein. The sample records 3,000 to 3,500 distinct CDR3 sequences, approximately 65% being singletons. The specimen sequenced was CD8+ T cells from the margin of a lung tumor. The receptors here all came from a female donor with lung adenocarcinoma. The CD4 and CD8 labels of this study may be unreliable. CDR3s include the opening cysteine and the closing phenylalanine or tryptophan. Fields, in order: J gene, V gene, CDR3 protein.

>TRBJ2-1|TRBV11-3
CASTETSYNEQFF
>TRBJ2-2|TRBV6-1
CASSPRRGQGELFF
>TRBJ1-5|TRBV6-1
CASSPEPGNQPQHF
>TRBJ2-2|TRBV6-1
CASSEGLEYTGELFF
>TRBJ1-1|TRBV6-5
CASRYGTTINLNTEAFF
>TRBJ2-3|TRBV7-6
CASSLESGTDTQYF
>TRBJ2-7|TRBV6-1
CASSPGLFYEQYF
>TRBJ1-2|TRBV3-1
CASSHRSDGGYTF
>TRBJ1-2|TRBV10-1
CASLGAFDYGYTF
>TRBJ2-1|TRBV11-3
CASSPRMEGEQFF
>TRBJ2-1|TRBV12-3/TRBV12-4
CASSPRGGGVYNEQFF
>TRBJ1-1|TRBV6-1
CASSDQGRTEAFF
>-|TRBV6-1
CASRGVYNEQYF
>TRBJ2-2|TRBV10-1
CASTRTRNSGELFF
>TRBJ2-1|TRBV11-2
CASSLDYGRRNEQFF
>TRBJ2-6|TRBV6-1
CASSEALLTGAGANVLTF
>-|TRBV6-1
CASRGLAGEFTYEQYF
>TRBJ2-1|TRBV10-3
CAYQPGQGETQFF
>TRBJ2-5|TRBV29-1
CRVHRSRGQETQYF
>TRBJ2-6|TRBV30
CAGWGEGQIYSGANVLTF
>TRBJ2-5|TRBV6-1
CASSGGFTSGGKTQYF
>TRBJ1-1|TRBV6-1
CASRRPSSGTEAFF
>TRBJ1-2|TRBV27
CASRRQGNYGYTF
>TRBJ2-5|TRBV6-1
CASSEGSGGRGTQYF
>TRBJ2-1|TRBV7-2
CASSLGGPSGYNEQFF
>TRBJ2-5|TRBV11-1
CASSLASGRGGRETQYF
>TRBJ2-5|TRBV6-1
CASRSAPGGGRGGTETQYF
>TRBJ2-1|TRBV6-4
CASSDQLEGSEQFF
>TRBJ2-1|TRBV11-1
CASSLATSGRGVEQFF
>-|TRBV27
CASSPRTIQETQYF
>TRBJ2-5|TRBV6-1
CASSGSGPRGTQYF
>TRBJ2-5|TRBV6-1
CASKTLVGETQYF
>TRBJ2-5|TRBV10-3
CAGNGGPSLETQYF
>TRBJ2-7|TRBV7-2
CASSLGALEQYF
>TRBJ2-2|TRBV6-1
CASIWTLGNTGELFF
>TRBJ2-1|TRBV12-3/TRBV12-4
CASSLRSSYNEQFF
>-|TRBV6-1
CASSGLTPQFF
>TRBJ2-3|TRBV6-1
CASSEAQGRGSTDTQYF
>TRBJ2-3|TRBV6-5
CASSYLRDKDTQYF
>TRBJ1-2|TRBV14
CASSLRVSYGYTF
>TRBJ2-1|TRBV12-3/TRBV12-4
CASSGQGNEQFF
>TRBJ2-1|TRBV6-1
CASSEREASYNEQFF
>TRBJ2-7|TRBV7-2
CASSLDQGSYEQYF
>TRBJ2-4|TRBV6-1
CARADGRGVQDTQYF
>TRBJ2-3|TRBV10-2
CASSWQQGVSDTQYF
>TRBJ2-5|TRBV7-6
CASSYEAGWETQYF
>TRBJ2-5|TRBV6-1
CASMPGQETQYF
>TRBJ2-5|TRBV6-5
CASSYFRGQQETQYF
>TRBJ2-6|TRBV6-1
CATGQGQDGANVLTF
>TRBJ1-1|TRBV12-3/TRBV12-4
CASTQGQLNTEAFF
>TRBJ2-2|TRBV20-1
CSATGTMNTGELFF
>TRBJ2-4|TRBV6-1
CASSDPSGGAKNIQYF
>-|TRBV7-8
CASSLTGTYEQYF
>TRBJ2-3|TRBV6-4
CAGGPGAPGQETQYF
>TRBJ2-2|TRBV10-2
CASRHTGELFF
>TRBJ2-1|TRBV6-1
CASGGAGDKDTQYF
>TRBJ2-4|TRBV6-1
CASVDGVWDKNTQYF
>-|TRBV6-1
CASSDRGLAGGPYEQYF
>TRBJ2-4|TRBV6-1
CASSEPPRTSAKNIQYF
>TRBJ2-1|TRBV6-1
CASTDRTTEQFF